These 30 T cell receptor beta chains were sequenced from one sample in a study of cytomegalovirus exposure and HLA in healthy donors. The PCR had 60 Vbeta and 13 Jbeta primers. Clones were sequenced by immunoSEQ multiplex PCR, and TCRdb holds only the in-frame ones, with some missing. The repertoire holds 120,000 to 150,000 clones, with roughly 86% as singletons. The source material was PBMCs. These TCRs come from a man aged 18 to 30 in good health and CMV-seropositive.

This clone came up once. The gene calls are TRBV28 and TRBJ1-4; weak D call: TRBD1 (5 bases). The CDR3 has 14 residues. Germline V lookup: CDR1 MDHEN, CDR2 SYDVKM. Trimming left V 6 bases short and J 0 bases short, with 8 bases between. The CDR3, as DNA: TGTGCCAGCAGACACAGGTCAACTAATGAAAAACTGTTTTTT. Translation: CASRHRSTNEKLFF. The full variable domain, in which reference TRBV28 and TRBJ1-4 provide the parts outside the CDR3, is DVKVTQSSRYLVKRTGEKVFLECVQDMDHENMFWYRQDPGLGLRLIYFSYDVKMKEKGDIPEGYSVSREKKERFSLILESASTNQTSMYLCASRHRSTNEKLFFGSGTQLSVL.

The rearrangement joins TRBV29-1 to TRBJ1-2; no clear D gene. CDR1 and CDR2 from the germline V gene are SQVTM and ANQGSEA. Trimming shortened V by 7 bases and J by 0 bases, and 15 bases separated the two germline ends. The CDR3 contains 14 residues. The chain's CDR3 is CSAPAGAANYGYTF. The CDR3 nucleotides are TGCAGCGCCCCGGCCGGAGCTGCTAACTATGGCTACACCTTC.

The genes are TRBV15 and TRBJ1-1, with 7 bases aligning to TRBD1. Trimming cost V 3 bases and J 7 bases; bases outside gene matches: 5. Germline V gene sequence: CDR1 LNHNV, CDR2 YYDKDF (reference sequence). The CDR3 is 13 amino acids. CDR3 residues: CATSSGYRGEAFF. The CDR3 nucleotides are TGTGCCACCAGCAGCGGTTACAGGGGTGAAGCTTTCTTT.

The CDR3: CSARVGVSGANVLTF. The CDR3 coding sequence is TGCAGCGCTCGGGTCGGTGTCTCTGGGGCCAACGTCCTGACTTTC. The rearrangement joins TRBV29-1 to TRBJ2-6, with unresolved D. Looked up from germline, CDR1 is SQVTM and CDR2 is ANQGSEA. CDR3 size: 15 residues. V was shortened by 7 bases and J by 0 bases, with 13 bases between the two germline ends.

The CDR3 DNA reads TGTGCCAGCAGCTTAGGTCGGGGGGCGGCCAACACCGGGGAGCTGTTTTTT. As protein: CASSLGRGAANTGELFF. The chain employs TRBV7-8 and TRBJ2-2, with D possibly TRBD2 on 7 matching bases. Per the germline V gene, CDR1 is SGHVS and CDR2 is FQNEAQ. The CDR3 consists of 17 residues. The germline V and J ends were trimmed by 1 base and 2 bases, with 14 bases remaining between them.

This chain connects TRBV7-2 to TRBJ1-1; D possibly corresponds to TRBD1 (5 bases). V shed 1 base and J shed 8 bases, with 5 bases lying between them. The CDR3 is made up of 11 amino acids. From germline, CDR1 is SGHTA and CDR2 FQGNSA. CDR3 residues: CASSLGQEAFF. In nucleotides, the CDR3 is TGTGCCAGCAGCTTAGGACAGGAAGCTTTCTTT.

The chain is built from TRBV6-5 and TRBJ1-5; 7 nucleotides line up with TRBD1. Looked up from germline, CDR1 is MNHEY and CDR2 is SVGAGI. J was trimmed by 3 bases and V by 11 bases; bases with no gene match: 7. The CDR3 is 13 amino acids. DNA for the CDR3: TGTGCCCATTCACAGGGGCTCAATCAGCCCCAGCATTTT. Translating gives CAHSQGLNQPQHF.

The chain couples TRBV5-1 to TRBJ1-5; D remains unclear. The germline V and J ends were trimmed by 0 bases and 4 bases, with 11 bases remaining between them. Germline V lookup: CDR1 SGHRS, CDR2 YFSETQ. The CDR3 is 15 amino acids. CDR3 nucleotide sequence: TGCGCCAGCAGCTTGGCCAGTGGAGAGAATCAGCCCCAGCATTTT. Amino acids: CASSLASGENQPQHF.

This chain connects TRBV7-2 to TRBJ2-7; D is uncertain. Germline-derived CDR1 and CDR2 are SGHTA and FQGNSA. V was pared by 3 bases and J by 7 bases, with 13 bases between. The CDR3 is made up of 13 amino acids. CDR3 coding DNA: TGTGCCAGCAGCTTGTTTAGTGCGAAGGAGCAGTACTTC. Translated: CASSLFSAKEQYF.

The rearrangement uses TRBV5-4 and TRBJ2-3, with 10 positions matching TRBD2. The CDR3 consists of 17 residues. The ends lost 4 bases at V and 2 bases at J; junction bases unmatched: 10. Per the germline V gene, CDR1 is SGHNT and CDR2 is YYREEE (reference sequence). CDR3 residues: CASSQGETSGPTDTQYF. CDR3 DNA sequence: TGTGCCAGCAGCCAAGGGGAGACTAGCGGGCCCACAGATACGCAGTATTTT.

The chain couples TRBV5-1 to TRBJ1-1; D gene uncertain. Germline V CDR1 and CDR2: SGHRS, YFSETQ. V lost 2 bases to trimming and J lost 4 bases, with 9 bases between them. The CDR3 length is 13 residues. Written as DNA, the CDR3 is TGCGCCAGCAGCTTCGGGGAGAGCACTGAAGCTTTCTTT. Translation: CASSFGESTEAFF. The entire variable domain, with the rest obtained from reference TRBV5-1 and TRBJ1-1, is as follows: KAGVTQTPRYLIKTRGQQVTLSCSPISGHRSVSWYQQTPGQGLQFLFEYFSETQRNKGNFPGRFSGRQFSNSRSEMNVSTLELGDSALYLCASSFGESTEAFFGQGTRLTVV.

This chain uses TRBV18 with TRBJ1-1; TRBD1 might be the D (6 bases). The germline V and J ends were trimmed by 5 bases and 2 bases, with 9 bases remaining between them. The CDR3 is 13 residues long. The germline gives CDR1 KGHSH, CDR2 LQKENI. The CDR3: CASSSTGNTEAFF. The CDR3 DNA follows: TGTGCCAGCTCATCGACAGGAAACACTGAAGCTTTCTTT.

This clone appeared a single time. The genes are TRBV9 and TRBJ2-1, with a weak D call TRBD1 (5 bases). Germline loops: CDR1 SGDLS, CDR2 YYNGEE. This CDR3 spans 17 amino acids. Trimming left V 4 bases short and J 2 bases short, with 19 bases between. CDR3 sequence (DNA): TGTGCCAGCAGCCCCACTTATGGGGCGCGACCCTACAATGAGCAGTTCTTC. Encoded protein: CASSPTYGARPYNEQFF.

The chain employs TRBV6-1 and TRBJ1-1; 10 nucleotides align to TRBD1. CDR3 length: 19 amino acids. Germline assignment: CDR1 MNHNS and CDR2 SASEGT. The V gene end was trimmed by 0 bases and the J gene end by 1 base; junction bases not matched to a gene: 11. CDR3 sequence reads: CASSEAPFRTGGPNTEAFF. Here the CDR3 DNA reads TGTGCCAGCAGTGAAGCGCCATTTAGGACAGGGGGTCCGAACACTGAAGCTTTCTTT.

The chain links TRBV5-1 to TRBJ2-1; D is unresolved. The V gene lost 1 base and the J gene lost 0 bases, with 11 bases spanning the gap. The CDR3 contains 16 residues. CDR1 SGHRS and CDR2 YFSETQ come from the germline V gene. The CDR3 sequence: CASSLSTGPSYNEQFF. CDR3 coding DNA: TGCGCCAGCAGCTTGAGTACGGGTCCCTCCTACAATGAGCAGTTCTTC.

The V and J genes are TRBV27 and TRBJ2-7; TRBD1 matches at 10 bases. CDR1 and CDR2 from the germline V gene are MNHEY and SMNVEV (reference sequence). V lost 6 bases to trimming and J lost 2 bases; unmatched junction nucleotides: 4. The CDR3 spans 14 residues. DNA for the CDR3: TGTGCCAGCAGATCCGGGACAGGGGCCTACGAGCAGTACTTC. It translates to CASRSGTGAYEQYF.

The chain is built from TRBV30 and TRBJ1-1; D ambiguous. Per germline, CDR1 GTSNPN and CDR2 SVGIG (reference sequence). Deletions cut 1 base from V and 7 bases from J, with 13 bases between. This CDR3 comprises 13 residues. The CDR3 DNA sequence: TGTGCCTGGAGTGAGGTTTTGGGCAGTGAAGCTTTCTTT. Translation: CAWSEVLGSEAFF.

The chain joins TRBV12-5 to TRBJ2-1, with TRBD2 matching 12 bases. V lost 6 bases and J lost 8; bases outside the gene matches: 11. This CDR3 is built from 16 residues. Germline V gene data show CDR1 as LGHNT and CDR2 as FRNRAP. This CDR3 is CASGWGLAGGGDEQFF. CDR3 nucleotides: TGTGCTAGTGGCTGGGGGCTAGCGGGAGGGGGCGATGAGCAGTTCTTC.

The chain employs TRBV4-1 and TRBJ2-7; TRBD1 agrees at 9 bases. The germline gives CDR1 MGHRA, CDR2 YSYEKL. V lost 0 bases and J lost 6; bases outside the gene matches: 6. This CDR3 comprises 15 residues. The CDR3 DNA is TGCGCCAGCAGCCAAGACGGGACAGGGATTTTCGAGCAGTACTTC. It codes for CASSQDGTGIFEQYF.

The chain has TRBV11-2 and TRBJ2-6, with a tentative D call TRBD1 (5 bases). CDR1 and CDR2 from the germline V gene are SGHAT and FQNNGV. The length of the CDR3 is 16 residues. The V end was cut by 4 bases, the J end by 4 bases, with 14 bases between. CDR3 amino acids: CASSSQTAFGANVLTF. The CDR3 bases are TGTGCCAGCAGCTCCCAGACAGCTTTCGGGGCCAACGTCCTGACTTTC.

This clone appeared a single time. V is TRBV10-1 and J is TRBJ1-1, with D unresolved. Germline V gene lookup returns CDR1 WNHNN and CDR2 SYGVQD (reference sequence). The V end lost 5 bases, the J end lost 1 base, and 8 bases lay between the germline ends. CDR3 length: 13 residues. The CDR3 is CASSRGSNTEAFF. As DNA, the CDR3 is TGCGCCAGCAGTCGGGGTTCGAACACTGAAGCTTTCTTT.

V usage is TRBV27 and J usage is TRBJ1-1; 7 nucleotides align to TRBD1. V gave up 2 bases and J gave up 4 bases; unmatched junction bases: 10. This CDR3 region has 16 residues. CDR1 and CDR2 (germline): MNHEY, SMNVEV (reference sequence). The CDR3 DNA reads TGTGCCAGCAGTTTAATCGTAAACAGGGGATCCACTGAAGCTTTCTTT. Amino acids: CASSLIVNRGSTEAFF.

CDR3: CASSIQTGTPGSPDTQYF. CDR3 coding DNA: TGCGCCAGCAGCATACAGACAGGGACTCCGGGAAGTCCAGATACGCAGTATTTT. This chain links TRBV5-1 with TRBJ2-3, with a possible D match to TRBD1 (7 bases). CDR3 length: 18 amino acids. Trimming took off 4 bases at V and 4 bases at J, with 25 bases between the two ends. The germline CDR1 and CDR2 sequences are SGHRS and YFSETQ.

The J gene is TRBJ2-5, the V gene TRBV6-1; D is possibly TRBD2 (5 bases). Near its end, the DNA agrees better with TRBJ2-7, so the J call may be wrong. The CDR3 has 12 residues. The V gene's germline CDR1 is MNHNS and CDR2 SASEGT. This CDR3 reads CALEGPVYEQYF. CDR3 in DNA: TGTGCCCTTGAGGGCCCCGTCTACGAGCAGTACTTC.

The chain has TRBV5-1 and TRBJ2-1, with 9 bases matching TRBD2. Per germline, CDR1 SGHRS and CDR2 YFSETQ. The length of the CDR3 is 15 residues. Germline trimming cut 4 bases from V and 3 bases from J; bases unmatched to any gene: 5. The chain's CDR3 is CASSHSGSGYNEQFF. CDR3 in DNA: TGCGCCAGCAGCCATAGCGGGAGTGGCTACAATGAGCAGTTCTTC. The variable domain in full, with the rest retrieved from reference TRBV5-1 and TRBJ2-1, is KAGVTQTPRYLIKTRGQQVTLSCSPISGHRSVSWYQQTPGQGLQFLFEYFSETQRNKGNFPGRFSGRQFSNSRSEMNVSTLELGDSALYLCASSHSGSGYNEQFFGPGTRLTVL.

This clone turned up a few times. J is TRBJ1-1 and V is TRBV5-1; D might be TRBD1 (6 bases). With 4 bases removed from V and 5 bases from J, the gap between germline ends came to 21 bases. The germline CDR1 and CDR2 sequences are SGHRS and YFSETQ. There are 16 residues in the CDR3. The CDR3 coding sequence is TGCGCCAGCAGCCACCTGAACATGGACAGCCTGACTGAAGCTTTCTTT. Its translation: CASSHLNMDSLTEAFF.

The chain is built from TRBV14 and TRBJ2-7; 8 bases are shared with TRBD1. This CDR3 contains 14 residues. Germline assignment: CDR1 SGHDN and CDR2 FVKESK. Germline trimming cut 4 bases from V and 4 bases from J; bases unmatched to any gene: 6. DNA of the CDR3: TGTGCCAGCAGCCGGACAGGGAGGATATACGAGCAGTACTTC. This gives the protein CASSRTGRIYEQYF.

The chain employs TRBV2 and TRBJ2-7; possibly TRBD1 for D (6 bases). The CDR3 has 12 residues. Germline loops: CDR1 SNHLY, CDR2 FYNNEI. The V gene lost 10 bases and the J gene lost 3 bases, with 13 bases spanning the gap. The CDR3 loop is CATLDSLYEQYF. The CDR3 DNA follows: TGTGCCACACTGGACAGCCTCTACGAGCAGTACTTC.

The V call is TRBV4-1, the J call TRBJ2-1; no reliable D call. Germline lookup yields CDR1 MGHRA and CDR2 YSYEKL. The ends were cut back, 3 bases at V and 4 bases at J, with 4 bases in the middle. The CDR3 totals 12 residues. CDR3 sequence (DNA): TGCGCCAGCAGCCACCAGTACAATGAGCAGTTCTTC. Amino acids: CASSHQYNEQFF.

The chain is built from TRBV28 and TRBJ1-5, with 7 bases fitting TRBD1. The CDR3 length is 14 residues. The germline V gene encodes CDR1 MDHEN and CDR2 SYDVKM. V shed 4 bases and J 7 bases; nucleotides not matched to a gene: 7. In nucleotides, the CDR3 is TGTGCCAGCAGTTATTTACAGGGGAACCAGCCCCAGCATTTT. Protein product: CASSYLQGNQPQHF. Full variable domain (remainder filled in from reference TRBV28 and TRBJ1-5): DVKVTQSSRYLVKRTGEKVFLECVQDMDHENMFWYRQDPGLGLRLIYFSYDVKMKEKGDIPEGYSVSREKKERFSLILESASTNQTSMYLCASSYLQGNQPQHFGDGTRLSIL.